Listed below are T cell receptor beta chains from one sample, sequenced in a study of T cells in Graves' hyperthyroidism and ophthalmopathy. From the multiplex PCR reads, TCRdb called clonotypes with MiXCR, one entry per CDR3 protein. The data hold hundreds of thousands of distinct CDR3 sequences, with more than 15% observed a single time. What was sequenced was blood. The receptors here all came from a woman aged 18-35 years with Graves' hyperthyroidism. Both conserved end residues are part of each CDR3. Not every row has a clone size; where given, it reads once, few, many or a size class.

abundance	j_gene	v_gene	CDR3aa
many	TRBJ1-5	TRBV12-3/TRBV12-4	CASSPQGLSNQPQHF
many	TRBJ2-1	TRBV5-1	CASSPGQADNNEQFF
many	TRBJ2-5	TRBV11-2	CASSSAGTVRKTQYF
many	TRBJ1-5	TRBV6-1	CASSESGGPQPQHF
many	TRBJ1-5	TRBV5-1	CASSLDAGSNQPQHF
.	TRBJ1-2	TRBV6-8	CASSYRTNYGYTF
many	TRBJ2-7	TRBV11-3	CASSQRQNEQYF
.	TRBJ2-3	TRBV15	CATSRDPGRAQYF
.	TRBJ2-3	TRBV7-2	CASSLDWRAATDTQYF
many	TRBJ2-1	TRBV14	CASSQDWIRGNEQFF